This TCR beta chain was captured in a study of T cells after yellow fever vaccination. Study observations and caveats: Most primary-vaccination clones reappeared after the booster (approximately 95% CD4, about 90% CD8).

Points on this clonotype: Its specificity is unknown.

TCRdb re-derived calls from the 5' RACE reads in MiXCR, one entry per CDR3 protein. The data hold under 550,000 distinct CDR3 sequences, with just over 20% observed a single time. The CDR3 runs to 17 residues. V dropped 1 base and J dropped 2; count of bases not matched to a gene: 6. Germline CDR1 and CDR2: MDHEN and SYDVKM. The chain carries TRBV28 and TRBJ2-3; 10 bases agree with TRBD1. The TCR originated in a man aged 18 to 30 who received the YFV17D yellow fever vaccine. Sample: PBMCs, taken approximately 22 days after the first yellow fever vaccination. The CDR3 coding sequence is TGTGCCAGCAGTTTATTGGGCGGGACAGGGGTCACAGATACGCAGTATTTT. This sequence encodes CASSLLGGTGVTDTQYF.